The entry below gives a single T cell receptor (beta chain) sequence along with its context. Its matching antigen is unknown. This specimen belongs to a study of shared clonotypes between healthy human individuals. Broader study findings: Among the subsets, naive ones generally showed larger estimated richness than memory ones.

Every subset had its genomic DNA shared out evenly among several immunoSEQ plates. Sequencing was performed with immunoSEQ multiplex PCR; in TCRdb, only in-frame clones are kept and a portion is missing. Altogether roughly 850,000 clones are present, about 96% being singletons, with the ten largest covering around 0.25%. Naive-designated CD8 cells lacked CD45RO, were positively enriched for CCR7, and omitted terminally differentiated effector memory CD45RA+ cells. The CDR3 is made up of 16 amino acids. The V end lost 3 bases, the J end lost 1 base, and 13 bases lay between the germline ends. Germline CDR1 is MDHEN and CDR2 is SYDVKM.

The source is a man between 25 and 39 years old in good health. The rearrangement uses TRBV28 and TRBJ1-3; D is possibly TRBD1 (5 bases). Specimen: naive CD8+ T cells sorted from blood. As DNA, the CDR3 is TGTGCCAGCAGTTTTACAGGAGAGGTATCTGGAAACACCATATATTTT. Residues: CASSFTGEVSGNTIYF.